The clone carrying this T cell receptor beta chain was seen at least ten times. Its cognate antigen is unknown. Germline CDR1 LGHNT, CDR2 FRNRAP. The trim removed 7 bases at V and 4 bases at J, leaving 8 bases unmatched. The CDR3 has 14 residues. Time point described: newly diagnosed GD, antithyroid drugs for less than 3 months. PBMC RNA served as the TCR library source. This entry is derived from a study of regulatory T cells in long-lasting Graves disease. The TCR beta library used iRepertoire HTBI primers with Arm-PCR amplification of CDR3. MiXCR, applied by TCRdb to the multiplex PCR reads, yields one record per CDR3 protein. The top ten clones hold approximately 12% of a sample with approximately 470,000 distinct CDR3 sequences, about a sixth of them seen once. Points from the study as a whole: Having few samples may have compromised the accuracy.

The same data also went into a second study, on T cells in Graves' hyperthyroidism and ophthalmopathy.

The sample here was peripheral blood mononuclear cells (PBMCs), taken at new diagnosis, from a patient treated with antithyroid drugs. This receptor was obtained from a man in his forties or fifties with Graves disease. V gene TRBV12-5 combines with J gene TRBJ2-3; 7 bases fit TRBD1. The CDR3 sequence: CASAPTGVSDTQYF. CDR3 coding DNA: TGTGCTAGTGCCCCCACAGGGGTATCAGATACGCAGTATTTT.